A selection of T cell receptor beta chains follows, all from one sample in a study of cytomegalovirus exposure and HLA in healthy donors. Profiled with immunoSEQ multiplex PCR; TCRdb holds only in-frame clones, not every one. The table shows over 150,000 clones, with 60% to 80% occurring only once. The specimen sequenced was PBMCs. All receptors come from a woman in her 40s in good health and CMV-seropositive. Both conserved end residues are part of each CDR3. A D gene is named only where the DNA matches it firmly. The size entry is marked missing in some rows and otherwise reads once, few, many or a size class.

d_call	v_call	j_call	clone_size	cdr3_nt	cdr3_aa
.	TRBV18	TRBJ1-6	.	TGTGCCAGCTCACCATCAGGGAACGTGAATTCACCCCTCCACTTT	CASSPSGNVNSPLHF
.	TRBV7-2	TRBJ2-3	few	TGTGCCAGCAGCCCATATGGTGGGCAGAAGGCAGATACGCAGTATTTT	CASSPYGGQKADTQYF
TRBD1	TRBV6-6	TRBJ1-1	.	TGTGCCAGCAGGGTAAGGGAGACAGGGGAAGCTTTCTTT	CASRVRETGEAFF
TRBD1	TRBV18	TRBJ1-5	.	TGTGCCAGCTCGACAGGGGTGAATCAGCCCCAGCATTTT	CASSTGVNQPQHF
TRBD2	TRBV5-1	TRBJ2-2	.	TGCGCCAGCAGCTCGGGACTAGCGGGAGTCAGCACCGGGGAGCTGTTTTTT	CASSSGLAGVSTGELFF
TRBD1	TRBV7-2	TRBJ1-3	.	TGTGCCAGCAGCCCAAACAGGGGTGACACCATATATTTT	CASSPNRGDTIYF
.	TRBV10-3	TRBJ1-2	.	TGTGCCATCAGGGAGGGAGCCGGCTATGGCTACACCTTC	CAIREGAGYGYTF
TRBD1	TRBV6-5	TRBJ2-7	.	TGTGCCAGCAGCCCCGGGACAGGGGTCTACGAGCAGTACTTC	CASSPGTGVYEQYF
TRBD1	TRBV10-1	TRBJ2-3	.	TGCGCCAGCAGCGGACAGGGGGTGACAGATACGCAGTATTTT	CASSGQGVTDTQYF
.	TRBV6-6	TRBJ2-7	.	TGTGCCAGCAGTTACAAAGACTACTACGAGCAGTACTTC	CASSYKDYYEQYF
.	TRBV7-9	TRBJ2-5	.	TGTGCCAGCAGCTTAGATGTAGGAGGGTACCTAGGTGGGACCCAGTACTTC	CASSLDVGGYLGGTQYF
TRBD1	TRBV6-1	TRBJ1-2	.	TGTGCCAGCAACACCCGGGACAGGGTTTTCTATGGCTACACCTTC	CASNTRDRVFYGYTF
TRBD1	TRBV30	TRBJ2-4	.	TGTGCCTGGAAGGGCACAGGGGCCAACATTCAGTACTTC	CAWKGTGANIQYF
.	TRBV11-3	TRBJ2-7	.	TGTGCCAGCAGCTCGGGAGTAGAGTACGAGCAGTACTTC	CASSSGVEYEQYF